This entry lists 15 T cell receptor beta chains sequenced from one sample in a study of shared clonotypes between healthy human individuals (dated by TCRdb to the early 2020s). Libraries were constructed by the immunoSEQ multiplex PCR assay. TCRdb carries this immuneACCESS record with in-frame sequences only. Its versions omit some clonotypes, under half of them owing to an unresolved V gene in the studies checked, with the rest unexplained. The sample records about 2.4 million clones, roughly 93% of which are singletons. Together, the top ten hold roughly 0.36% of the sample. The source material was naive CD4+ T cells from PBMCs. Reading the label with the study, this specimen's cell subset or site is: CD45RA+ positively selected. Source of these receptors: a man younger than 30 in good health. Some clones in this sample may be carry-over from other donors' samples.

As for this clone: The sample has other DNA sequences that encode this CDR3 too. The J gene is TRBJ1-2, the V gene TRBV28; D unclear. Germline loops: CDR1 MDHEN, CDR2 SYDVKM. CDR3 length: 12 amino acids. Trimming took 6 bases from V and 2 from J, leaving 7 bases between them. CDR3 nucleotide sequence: TGTGCCAGCAGCCTAGAGAACTATGGCTACACCTTC. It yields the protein CASSLENYGYTF.

In nucleotides, the CDR3 is TGCGCCAGCACGACGGACCGCGTTTCGAACACTGAAGCTTTCTTT. Its translation is CASTTDRVSNTEAFF. The V gene is TRBV5-1, the J gene TRBJ1-1; no clear D gene. The CDR3 is 15 residues long. Looked up from germline, CDR1 is SGHRS and CDR2 is YFSETQ. V lost 6 bases and J 1 base, leaving 16 bases between the germline ends.

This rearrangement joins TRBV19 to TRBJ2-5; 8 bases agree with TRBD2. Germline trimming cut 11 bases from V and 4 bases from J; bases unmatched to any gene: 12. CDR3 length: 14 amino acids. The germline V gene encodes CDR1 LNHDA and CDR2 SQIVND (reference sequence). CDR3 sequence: CAPKTGGPRETQYF. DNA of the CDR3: TGTGCCCCTAAGACGGGAGGGCCTAGAGAGACCCAGTACTTC.

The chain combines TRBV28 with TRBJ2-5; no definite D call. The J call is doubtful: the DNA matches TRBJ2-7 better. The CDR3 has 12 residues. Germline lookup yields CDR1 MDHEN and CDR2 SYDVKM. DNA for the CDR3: TGTGCCAGCAGTTTAAGAGAAGGCGAGCAGTACTTC. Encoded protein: CASSLREGEQYF.

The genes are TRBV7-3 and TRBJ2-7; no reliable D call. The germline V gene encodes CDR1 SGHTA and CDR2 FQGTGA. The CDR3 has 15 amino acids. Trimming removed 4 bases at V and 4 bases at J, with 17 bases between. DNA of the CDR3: TGTGCCAGCAGCTCCCAGCTGGGCCCCGAATACGAGCAGTACTTC. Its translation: CASSSQLGPEYEQYF. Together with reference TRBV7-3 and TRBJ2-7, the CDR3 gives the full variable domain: GAGVSQTPSNKVTEKGKYVELRCDPISGHTALYWYRQSLGQGPEFLIYFQGTGAADDSGLPNDRFFAVRPEGSVSTLKIQRTERGDSAVYLCASSSQLGPEYEQYFGPGTRLTVT.

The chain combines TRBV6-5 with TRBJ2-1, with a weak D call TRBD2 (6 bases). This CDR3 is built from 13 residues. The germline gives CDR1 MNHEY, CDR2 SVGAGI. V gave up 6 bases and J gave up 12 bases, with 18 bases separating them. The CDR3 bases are TGTGCCAGCAGCCGGGGGAGTGGGGGTATGCAGTTCTTC. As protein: CASSRGSGGMQFF.

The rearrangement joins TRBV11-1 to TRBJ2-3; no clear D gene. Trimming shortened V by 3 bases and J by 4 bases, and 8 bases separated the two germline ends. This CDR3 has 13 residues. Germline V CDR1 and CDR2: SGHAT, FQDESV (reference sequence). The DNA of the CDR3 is TGTGCCAGCAGCTTCTCTCCCCCAGATACGCAGTATTTT. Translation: CASSFSPPDTQYF.

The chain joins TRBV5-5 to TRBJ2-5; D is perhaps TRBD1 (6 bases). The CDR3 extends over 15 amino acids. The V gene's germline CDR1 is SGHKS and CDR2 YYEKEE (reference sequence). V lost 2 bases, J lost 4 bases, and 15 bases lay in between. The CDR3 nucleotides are TGTGCCAGCAGCTTACAGGGCCCCAAGACAGAGACCCAGTACTTC. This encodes CASSLQGPKTETQYF.

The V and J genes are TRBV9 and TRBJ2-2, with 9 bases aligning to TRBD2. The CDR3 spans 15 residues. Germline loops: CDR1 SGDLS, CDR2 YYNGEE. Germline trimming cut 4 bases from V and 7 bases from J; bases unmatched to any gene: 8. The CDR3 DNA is TGTGCCAGCAGCACCCGGACTAGCGACAACGGGGAGCTGTTTTTT. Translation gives CASSTRTSDNGELFF.

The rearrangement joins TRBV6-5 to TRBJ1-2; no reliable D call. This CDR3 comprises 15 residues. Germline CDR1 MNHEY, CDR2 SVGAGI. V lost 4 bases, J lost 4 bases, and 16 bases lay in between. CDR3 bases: TGTGCCAGCAGTTCCTCCCATAGGCTGACCTATGGCTACACCTTC. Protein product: CASSSSHRLTYGYTF.

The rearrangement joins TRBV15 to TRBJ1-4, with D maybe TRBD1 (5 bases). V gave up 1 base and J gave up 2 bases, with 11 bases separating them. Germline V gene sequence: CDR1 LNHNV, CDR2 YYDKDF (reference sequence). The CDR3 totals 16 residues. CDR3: CATSRGRGGTNEKLFF. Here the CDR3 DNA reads TGTGCCACCAGCAGAGGGAGGGGTGGGACTAATGAAAAACTGTTTTTT. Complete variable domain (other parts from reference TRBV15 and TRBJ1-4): DAMVIQNPRYQVTQFGKPVTLSCSQTLNHNVMYWYQQKSSQAPKLLFHYYDKDFNNEADTPDNFQSRRPNTSFCFLDIRSPGLGDTAMYLCATSRGRGGTNEKLFFGSGTQLSVL.

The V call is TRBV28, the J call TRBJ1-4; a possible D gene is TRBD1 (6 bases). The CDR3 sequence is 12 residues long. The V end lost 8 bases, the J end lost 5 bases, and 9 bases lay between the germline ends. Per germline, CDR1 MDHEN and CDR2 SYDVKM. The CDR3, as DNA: TGTGCCAGCGGGACACAAAATGAAAAACTGTTTTTT. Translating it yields CASGTQNEKLFF.

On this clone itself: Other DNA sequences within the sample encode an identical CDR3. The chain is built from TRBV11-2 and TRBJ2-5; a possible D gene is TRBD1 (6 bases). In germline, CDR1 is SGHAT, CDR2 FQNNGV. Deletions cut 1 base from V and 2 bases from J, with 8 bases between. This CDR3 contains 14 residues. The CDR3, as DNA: TGTGCCAGCAGCTTAGCAGGGGTACAAGAGACCCAGTACTTC. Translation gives CASSLAGVQETQYF. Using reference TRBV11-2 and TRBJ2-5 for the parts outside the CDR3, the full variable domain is EAGVAQSPRYKIIEKRQSVAFWCNPISGHATLYWYQQILGQGPKLLIQFQNNGVVDDSQLPKDRFSAERLKGVDSTLKIQPAKLEDSAVYLCASSLAGVQETQYFGPGTRLLVL.

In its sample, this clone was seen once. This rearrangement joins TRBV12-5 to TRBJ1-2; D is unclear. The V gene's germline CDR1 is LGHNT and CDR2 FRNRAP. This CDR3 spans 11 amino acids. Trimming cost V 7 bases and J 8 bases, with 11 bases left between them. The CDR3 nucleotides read TGTGCTAGTGCCCTCTTAGGGGGCTACACCTTC. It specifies CASALLGGYTF.

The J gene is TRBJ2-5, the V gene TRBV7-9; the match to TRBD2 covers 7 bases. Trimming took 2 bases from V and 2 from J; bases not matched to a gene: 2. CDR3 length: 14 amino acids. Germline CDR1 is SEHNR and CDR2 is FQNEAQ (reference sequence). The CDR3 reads CASSLPLAQETQYF. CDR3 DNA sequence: TGTGCCAGCAGCTTACCACTAGCGCAAGAGACCCAGTACTTC.